The 12 T cell receptor beta chains in this list originate from one sample, sequenced in a study of siplizumab effects on memory and regulatory T cells. Repertoires were generated with immunoSEQ multiplex PCR, while TCRdb's copy carries only in-frame clones and drops some. This sample has roughly 56,000 clones, with approximately 95% found just once. The sequencing sample was made of CD8+ T cells sorted from blood. Receptor source: a human donor in good health.

CDR3 region: CSARTGYEQYF. The CDR3 DNA sequence: TGCAGTGCTAGAACTGGGTACGAGCAGTACTTC. The chain links TRBV20-1 to TRBJ2-7, with D uncertain. From germline, CDR1 is DFQATT and CDR2 SNEGSKA (reference sequence). V shed 2 bases and J shed 4 bases, with 6 bases lying between them. The CDR3 has 11 amino acids.

The gene calls are TRBV5-6 and TRBJ2-1; TRBD1 might be the D (6 bases). The CDR3 loop spans 16 amino acids. Germline values: CDR1 SGHDT, CDR2 YYEEEE. Trimming pared 4 bases from V and 4 bases from J, leaving 18 bases between. CDR3 bases: TGTGCCAGCAGCCGATATAGGGGGATCGGGTACAATGAGCAGTTCTTC. It specifies CASSRYRGIGYNEQFF.

The chain uses TRBV19 and TRBJ2-1; D is unclear. This CDR3 spans 12 amino acids. The V and J ends lost 7 bases and 4 bases respectively, with 8 bases between them. CDR1 and CDR2 (germline): LNHDA, SQIVND (reference sequence). CDR3 sequence (DNA): TGTGCCAGTACCAACGGATACAATGAGCAGTTCTTC. It codes for CASTNGYNEQFF.

This clone was observed a single time. The chain couples TRBV2 to TRBJ2-1; D gene uncertain. Germline V gene lookup returns CDR1 SNHLY and CDR2 FYNNEI. V lost 4 bases, J lost 6 bases, and 4 bases lay in between. The CDR3 spans 11 residues. The CDR3 sequence: CASSVGNEQFF. In DNA, the CDR3 is TGTGCCAGCAGTGTGGGCAATGAGCAGTTCTTC.

The chain has TRBV27 and TRBJ1-4; the match to TRBD1 covers 7 bases. J gave up 7 bases and V 5 bases, and 19 bases lay outside the gene matches. CDR1 and CDR2 from the germline V gene are MNHEY and SMNVEV (reference sequence). This CDR3 region has 18 residues. CDR3 loop: CASSQTGTEGGTGEKLFF. The CDR3 nucleotides read TGTGCCAGCAGTCAAACCGGGACCGAAGGGGGCACAGGTGAAAAACTGTTTTTT. Complete variable domain (other parts from reference TRBV27 and TRBJ1-4): EAQVTQNPRYLITVTGKKLTVTCSQNMNHEYMSWYRQDPGLGLRQIYYSMNVEVTDKGDVPEGYKVSRKEKRNFPLILESPSPNQTSLYFCASSQTGTEGGTGEKLFFGSGTQLSVL.

This chain uses TRBV13 with TRBJ2-7; the match to TRBD1 covers 9 bases. The ends lost 0 bases at V and 3 bases at J; junction bases unmatched: 0. CDR1 and CDR2 from the germline V gene are PRHDT and FYEKMQ (reference sequence). This CDR3 spans 14 amino acids. The DNA of the CDR3 is TGTGCCAGCAGCTTAGGGGACAGGGGCTACGAGCAGTACTTC. It specifies CASSLGDRGYEQYF.

In its sample, this clone was seen once. The chain joins TRBV23-1 to TRBJ2-3, with 7 nucleotides matching TRBD2. TRBV23-1 qualifies as an ORF whose function is uncertain. The CDR3 extends over 17 amino acids. J lost 1 base, V lost 4 bases, and 11 bases had no gene match. CDR3 DNA sequence: TGCGCCAGCAGTCCGTATGTTAGCGGGCCGCGCACAGATACGCAGTATTTT. This codes for CASSPYVSGPRTDTQYF.

The J gene is TRBJ1-2, the V gene TRBV27; possible D gene TRBD1, 6 bases. The V gene lost 1 base and the J gene lost 6 bases, with 12 bases spanning the gap. This CDR3 is built from 14 residues. Germline CDR1 and CDR2: MNHEY and SMNVEV (reference sequence). The chain's CDR3 is CASSLYYREDGYTF. The CDR3 DNA reads as TGTGCCAGCAGTTTATATTACAGGGAAGATGGCTACACCTTC.

V usage is TRBV28 and J usage is TRBJ1-5; tentatively, D is TRBD1 (5 bases). The germline gives CDR1 MDHEN, CDR2 SYDVKM. V was trimmed by 2 bases and J by 0 bases, leaving 8 bases between them. The CDR3 is 15 residues long. The CDR3 reads CASSLGTDSNQPQHF. The CDR3 nucleotides are TGTGCCAGCAGTTTAGGGACGGATAGCAATCAGCCCCAGCATTTT.

The chain couples TRBV5-5 to TRBJ2-5; D not resolved. CDR1 is SGHKS and CDR2 is YYEKEE in the germline V gene (reference sequence). The CDR3 has 11 amino acids. V gave up 0 bases and J gave up 5 bases, with 2 bases separating them. CDR3 amino acids: CASSLDETQYF. CDR3 DNA sequence: TGTGCCAGCAGCTTGGACGAGACCCAGTACTTC.

This sequence joins TRBV5-1 and TRBJ2-6; 8 bases map to TRBD1. The CDR3 runs to 19 residues. Germline V gene lookup returns CDR1 SGHRS and CDR2 YFSETQ. J gave up 0 bases and V 1 base, and 9 bases lay outside the gene matches. CDR3 loop: CASSLTPYRGSSGANVLTF. DNA of the CDR3: TGCGCCAGCAGCTTGACGCCCTACAGGGGGAGCTCTGGGGCCAACGTCCTGACTTTC.

This clone was detected only once. The gene calls are TRBV19 and TRBJ2-1; the match to TRBD2 covers 9 bases. Germline V gene data show CDR1 as LNHDA and CDR2 as SQIVND (reference sequence). This CDR3 has 16 residues. The ends lost 1 base at V and 2 bases at J; junction bases unmatched: 3. Here the CDR3 DNA reads TGTGCCAGTAGTATAGGGCTAGCGGGAACCTACAATGAGCAGTTCTTC. Translating it yields CASSIGLAGTYNEQFF.